The clone carrying this T cell receptor beta chain was counted between two and nine times. Its antigen is undetermined. Libraries of TCR beta came from quantitative 5'-RACE with molecular barcodes. TCRdb called the 5' RACE reads again in MiXCR, with one record for every CDR3 protein. The sample includes about 540,000 distinct CDR3 sequences, 10% to 15% of them seen just once. The sample comes from a study of CD8 T cells in ankylosing spondylitis. The CDR3 sequence is 15 residues long. V shed 5 bases and J 6 bases; nucleotides not matched to a gene: 10. Per the germline V gene, CDR1 is MNHNS and CDR2 is SASEGT. Study-wide results and limits: The study looked at matched synovial fluid samples from ankylosing spondylitis patients. Disease-linked clones were reported to be significantly enriched there. For ankylosing spondylitis blood, a TCR beta motif of seven to nine highly homologous variants appeared characteristic. In synovial fluid and blood from reactive arthritis, some motif variants were previously reported. With a CD8+ phenotype, disease-linked clones were relatively rare in peripheral blood.

The sequence was collected from a male donor with ankylosing spondylitis. The sample was blood, either unsorted or a sorted T cell fraction (not recorded which). This chain links TRBV6-1 with TRBJ2-7; 10 positions agree with TRBD1. The CDR3 region has the DNA TGTGCCAGCAGTCGATCGAGGGACAGGGGTTCCGAGCAGTACGTC. Translating gives CASSRSRDRGSEQYV.